This T cell receptor beta chain was captured by sequencing in a study of Ad26.COV2.S vaccination and SARS-CoV-2 variants. Comment on this clone: Antigen unknown.

Treatment denoted: 15 to 20 received Ad26.COV2.S at low or high dose, single or two shots; 5 received placebo; per-sample allocation not given. Repertoires come from day 63 after the first vaccine or placebo injection. Boston provided a donor who was an adult aged 18-55 years. TCRdb keeps only in-frame clones here, not all; method: immunoSEQ multiplex PCR. The sample yields around 450,000 clones, more than 80% seen once. Trimming at V came to 2 bases and at J to 4 bases, leaving 14 bases not matched to a gene. Germline V gene sequence: CDR1 SGHVS, CDR2 FNYEAQ. This CDR3 has 18 residues. Study-wide results and limits: For non-spike TCRs, breadth in vaccine recipients resembled that in placebo recipients. Marked by substantial breadth, spike-specific CD8+ and CD4+ T cell responses were reportedly seen after vaccination.

This sample comprised peripheral blood, obtained in a trial of Ad26.COV2.S vaccine versus placebo. The receptor's source is a person aged 18-65 years who received the Ad26.COV2.S COVID-19 vaccine or a placebo. The chain couples TRBV7-6 to TRBJ2-5, with 9 bases that match TRBD2. The CDR3 sequence: CASSLIGGSGLALETQYF. CDR3 DNA: TGTGCCAGCAGCTTAATCGGGGGGTCAGGACTAGCGCTAGAGACCCAGTACTTC.